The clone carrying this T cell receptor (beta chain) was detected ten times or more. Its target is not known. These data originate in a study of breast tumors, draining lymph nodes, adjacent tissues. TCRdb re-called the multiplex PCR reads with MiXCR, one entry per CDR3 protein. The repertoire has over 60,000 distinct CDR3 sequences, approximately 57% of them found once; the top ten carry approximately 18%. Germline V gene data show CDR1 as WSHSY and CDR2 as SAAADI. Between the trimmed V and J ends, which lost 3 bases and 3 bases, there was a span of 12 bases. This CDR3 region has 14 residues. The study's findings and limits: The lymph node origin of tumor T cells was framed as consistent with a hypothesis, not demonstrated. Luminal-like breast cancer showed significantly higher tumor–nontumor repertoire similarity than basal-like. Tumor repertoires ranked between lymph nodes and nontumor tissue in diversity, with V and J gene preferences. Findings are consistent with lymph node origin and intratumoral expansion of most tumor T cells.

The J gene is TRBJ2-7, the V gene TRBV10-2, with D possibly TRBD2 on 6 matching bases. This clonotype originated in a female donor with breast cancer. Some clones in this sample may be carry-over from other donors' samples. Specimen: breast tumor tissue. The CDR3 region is CASSDSGTYYEQYF. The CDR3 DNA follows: TGCGCCAGCAGTGACTCCGGGACTTACTACGAGCAGTACTTC.